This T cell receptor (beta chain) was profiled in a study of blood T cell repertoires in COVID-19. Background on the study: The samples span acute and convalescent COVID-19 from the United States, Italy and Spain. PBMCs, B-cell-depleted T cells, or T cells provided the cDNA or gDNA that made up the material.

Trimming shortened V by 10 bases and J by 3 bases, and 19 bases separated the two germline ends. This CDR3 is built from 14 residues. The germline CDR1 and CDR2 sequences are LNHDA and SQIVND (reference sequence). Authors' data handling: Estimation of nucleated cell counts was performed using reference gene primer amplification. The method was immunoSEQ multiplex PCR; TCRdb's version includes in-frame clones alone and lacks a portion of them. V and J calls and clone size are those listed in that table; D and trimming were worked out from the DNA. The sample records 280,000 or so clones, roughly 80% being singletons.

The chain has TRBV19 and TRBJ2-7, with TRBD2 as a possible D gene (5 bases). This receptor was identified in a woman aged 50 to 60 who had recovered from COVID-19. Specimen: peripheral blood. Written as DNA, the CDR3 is TGTGCCACCCGGGATCCCCAGGTCAACTACGAGCAGTACTTC. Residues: CATRDPQVNYEQYF.